This T cell receptor (beta chain) was sequenced for a study of breast tumors, draining lymph nodes, adjacent tissues. Study conclusions and caveats: Tumor TCR diversity was below lymph nodes but above nontumor tissue. Data only fit, rather than demonstrated, lymph node origin of most tumor T cells. Most tumor T cells seemingly derive from lymph node, then expand in tumor.

In its sample, this clonotype was seen many times. What it binds is not known. Via MiXCR, TCRdb re-called the multiplex PCR reads, giving one row per CDR3 protein. The sample has about 52,000 distinct CDR3 sequences; around 45% are singletons. CDR3 length: 15 amino acids. Deletions cut 0 bases from V and 5 bases from J, with 11 bases between. Germline CDR1 MGHRA, CDR2 YSYEKL. The source material was breast tumor tissue. This clonotype was obtained from a female donor with breast cancer. Some clones in this sample may be carry-over from other donors' samples. The chain links TRBV4-1 to TRBJ2-1; D is uncertain. The CDR3 protein is CASSQDTSFNNEQFF. The DNA of the CDR3 is TGCGCCAGCAGCCAAGATACGTCTTTTAACAATGAGCAGTTCTTC.